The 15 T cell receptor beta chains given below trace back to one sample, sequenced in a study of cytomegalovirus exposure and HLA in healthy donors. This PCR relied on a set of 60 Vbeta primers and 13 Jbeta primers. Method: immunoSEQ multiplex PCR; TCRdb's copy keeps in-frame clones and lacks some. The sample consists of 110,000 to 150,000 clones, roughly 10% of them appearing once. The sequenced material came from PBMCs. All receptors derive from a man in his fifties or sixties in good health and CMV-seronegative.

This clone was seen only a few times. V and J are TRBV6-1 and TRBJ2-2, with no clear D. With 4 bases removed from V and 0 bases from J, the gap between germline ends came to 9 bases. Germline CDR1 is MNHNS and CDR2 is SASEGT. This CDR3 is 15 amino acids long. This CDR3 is CASSGPSPNTGELFF. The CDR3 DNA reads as TGTGCCAGCAGTGGTCCAAGCCCGAACACCGGGGAGCTGTTTTTT.

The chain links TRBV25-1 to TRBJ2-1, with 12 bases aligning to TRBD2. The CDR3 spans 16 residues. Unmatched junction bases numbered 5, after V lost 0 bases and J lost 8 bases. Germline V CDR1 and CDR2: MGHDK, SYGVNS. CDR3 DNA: TGTGCCAGCAGTGAATATCTAGCGGGAGGGCCCCATGAGCAGTTCTTC. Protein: CASSEYLAGGPHEQFF.

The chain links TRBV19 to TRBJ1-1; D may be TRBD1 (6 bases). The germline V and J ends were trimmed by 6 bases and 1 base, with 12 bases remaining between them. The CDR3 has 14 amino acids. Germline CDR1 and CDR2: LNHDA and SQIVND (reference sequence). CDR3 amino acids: CASSLLQGNTEAFF. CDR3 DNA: TGTGCCAGTAGCCTCCTACAGGGGAACACTGAAGCTTTCTTT.

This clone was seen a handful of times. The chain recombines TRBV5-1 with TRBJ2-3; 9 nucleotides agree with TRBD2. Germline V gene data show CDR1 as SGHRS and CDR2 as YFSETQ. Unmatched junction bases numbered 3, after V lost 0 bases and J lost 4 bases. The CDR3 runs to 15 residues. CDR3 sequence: CASSLGSSGADTQYF. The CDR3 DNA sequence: TGCGCCAGCAGCTTGGGTTCTAGCGGGGCAGATACGCAGTATTTT.

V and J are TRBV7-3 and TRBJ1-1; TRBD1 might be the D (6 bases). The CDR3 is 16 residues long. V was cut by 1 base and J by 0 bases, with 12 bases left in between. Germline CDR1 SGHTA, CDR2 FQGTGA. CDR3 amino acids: CASSLIGGEMNTEAFF. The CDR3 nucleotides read TGTGCCAGCAGCTTAATAGGGGGGGAAATGAACACTGAAGCTTTCTTT.

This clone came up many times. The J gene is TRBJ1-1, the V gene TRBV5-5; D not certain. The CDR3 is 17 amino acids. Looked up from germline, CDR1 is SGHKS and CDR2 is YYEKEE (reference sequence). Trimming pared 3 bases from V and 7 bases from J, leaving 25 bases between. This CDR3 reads CASSSWRSPSQRSEAFF. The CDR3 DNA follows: TGTGCCAGCAGCTCGTGGAGATCTCCTTCTCAGCGGAGTGAAGCTTTCTTT.

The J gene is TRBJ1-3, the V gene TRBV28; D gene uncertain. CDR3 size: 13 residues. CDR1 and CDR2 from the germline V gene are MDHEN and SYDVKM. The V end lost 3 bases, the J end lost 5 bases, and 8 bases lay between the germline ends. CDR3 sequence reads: CASSFIERNTIYF. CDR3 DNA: TGTGCCAGCAGTTTTATCGAGAGAAACACCATATATTTT.

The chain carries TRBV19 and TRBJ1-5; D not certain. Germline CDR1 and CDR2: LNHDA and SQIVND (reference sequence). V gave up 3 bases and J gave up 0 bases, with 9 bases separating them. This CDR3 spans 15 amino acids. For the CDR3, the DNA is TGTGCCAGTAGTATGGATGGGCTTAGCAATCAGCCCCAGCATTTT. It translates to CASSMDGLSNQPQHF. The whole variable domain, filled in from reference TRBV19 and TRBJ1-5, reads DGGITQSPKYLFRKEGQNVTLSCEQNLNHDAMYWYRQDPGQGLRLIYYSQIVNDFQKGDIAEGYSVSREKKESFPLTVTSAQKNPTAFYLCASSMDGLSNQPQHFGDGTRLSIL.

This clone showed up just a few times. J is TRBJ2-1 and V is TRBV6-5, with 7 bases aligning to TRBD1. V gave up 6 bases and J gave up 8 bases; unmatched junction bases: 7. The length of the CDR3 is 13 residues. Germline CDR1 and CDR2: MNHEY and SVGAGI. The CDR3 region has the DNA TGTGCCAGCAGAGACAGGGTCAGGCATGAGCAGTTCTTC. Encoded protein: CASRDRVRHEQFF.

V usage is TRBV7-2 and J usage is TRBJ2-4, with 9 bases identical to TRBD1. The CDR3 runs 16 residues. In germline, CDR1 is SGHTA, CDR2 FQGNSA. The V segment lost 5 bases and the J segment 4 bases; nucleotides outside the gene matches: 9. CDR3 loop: CASSETTGTGKNIQYF. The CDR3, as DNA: TGTGCCAGCAGCGAAACCACCGGGACAGGGAAAAACATTCAGTACTTC.

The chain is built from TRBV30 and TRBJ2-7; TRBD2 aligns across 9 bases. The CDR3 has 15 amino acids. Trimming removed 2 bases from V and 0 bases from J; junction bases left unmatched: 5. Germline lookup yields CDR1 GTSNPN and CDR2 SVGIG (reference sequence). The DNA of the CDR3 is TGTGCCTGGAGTAGGGCTAGCGGGGCCTCCTACGAGCAGTACTTC. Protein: CAWSRASGASYEQYF. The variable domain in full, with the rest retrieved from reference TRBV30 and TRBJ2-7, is SQTIHQWPATLVQPVGSPLSLECTVEGTSNPNLYWYRQAAGRGLQLLFYSVGIGQISSEVPQNLSASRPQDRQFILSSKKLLLSDSGFYLCAWSRASGASYEQYFGPGTRLTVT.

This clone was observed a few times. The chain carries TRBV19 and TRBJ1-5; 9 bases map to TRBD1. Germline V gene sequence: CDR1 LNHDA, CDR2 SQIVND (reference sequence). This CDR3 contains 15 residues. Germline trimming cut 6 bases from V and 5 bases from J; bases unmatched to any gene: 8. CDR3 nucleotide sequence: TGTGCCAGTAGCACCGACAGGGGGAAATATCAGCCCCAGCATTTT. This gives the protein CASSTDRGKYQPQHF.

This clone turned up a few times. DNA for the CDR3: TGTGCCAGCAGCCTGTGGACAGGGGATGGCTACACCTTC. Translating it yields CASSLWTGDGYTF. This sequence joins TRBV7-2 and TRBJ1-2, with 9 nucleotides matching TRBD1. The CDR3 consists of 13 residues. The germline V gene encodes CDR1 SGHTA and CDR2 FQGNSA. V lost 5 bases, J lost 6 bases, and 4 bases stayed unmatched.

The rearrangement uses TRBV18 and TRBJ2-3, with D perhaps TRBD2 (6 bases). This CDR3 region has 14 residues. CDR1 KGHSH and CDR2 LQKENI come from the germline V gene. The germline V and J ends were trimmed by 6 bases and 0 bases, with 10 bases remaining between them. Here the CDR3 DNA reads TGTGCCAGCTCGGGGACTTCTAGCACAGATACGCAGTATTTT. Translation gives CASSGTSSTDTQYF.

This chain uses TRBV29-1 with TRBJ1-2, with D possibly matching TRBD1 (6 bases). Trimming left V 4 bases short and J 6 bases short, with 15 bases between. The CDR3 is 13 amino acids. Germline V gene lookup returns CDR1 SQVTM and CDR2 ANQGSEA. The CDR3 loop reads CSVATAGVHGYTF. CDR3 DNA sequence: TGCAGCGTTGCAACTGCAGGGGTCCATGGCTACACCTTC.